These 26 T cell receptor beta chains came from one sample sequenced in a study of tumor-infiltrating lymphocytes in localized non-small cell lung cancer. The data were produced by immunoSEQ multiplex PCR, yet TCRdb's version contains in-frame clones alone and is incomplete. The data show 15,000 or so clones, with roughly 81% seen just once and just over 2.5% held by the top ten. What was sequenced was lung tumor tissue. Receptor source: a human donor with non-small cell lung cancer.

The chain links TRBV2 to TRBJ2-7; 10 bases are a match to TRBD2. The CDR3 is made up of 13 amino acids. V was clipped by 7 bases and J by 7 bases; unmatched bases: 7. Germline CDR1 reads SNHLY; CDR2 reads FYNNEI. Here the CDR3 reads CASNHGLAVEQYF. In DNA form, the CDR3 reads TGTGCCAGCAACCACGGACTAGCGGTTGAGCAGTACTTC.

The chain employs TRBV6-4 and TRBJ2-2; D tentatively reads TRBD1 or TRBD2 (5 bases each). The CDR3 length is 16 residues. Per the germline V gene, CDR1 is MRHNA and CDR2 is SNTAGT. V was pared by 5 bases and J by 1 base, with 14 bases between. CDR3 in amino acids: CASSKSEGMNTGELFF. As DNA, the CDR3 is TGTGCCAGCAGTAAAAGCGAGGGGATGAACACCGGGGAGCTGTTTTTT.

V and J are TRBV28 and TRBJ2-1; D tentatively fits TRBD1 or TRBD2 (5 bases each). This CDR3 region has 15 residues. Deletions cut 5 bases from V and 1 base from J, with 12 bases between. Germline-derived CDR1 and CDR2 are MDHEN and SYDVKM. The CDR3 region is CASSPGTLSYNEQFF. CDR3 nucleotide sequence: TGTGCCAGCAGTCCAGGGACCCTATCCTACAATGAGCAGTTCTTC.

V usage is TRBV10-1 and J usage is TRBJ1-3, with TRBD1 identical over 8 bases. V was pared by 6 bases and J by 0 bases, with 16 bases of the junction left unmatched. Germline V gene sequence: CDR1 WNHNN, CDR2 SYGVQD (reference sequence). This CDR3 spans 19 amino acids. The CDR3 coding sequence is TGCGCCAGCAGGGACGACAGGGGACGGTTTCTTAGCTCTGGAAACACCATATATTTT. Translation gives CASRDDRGRFLSSGNTIYF.

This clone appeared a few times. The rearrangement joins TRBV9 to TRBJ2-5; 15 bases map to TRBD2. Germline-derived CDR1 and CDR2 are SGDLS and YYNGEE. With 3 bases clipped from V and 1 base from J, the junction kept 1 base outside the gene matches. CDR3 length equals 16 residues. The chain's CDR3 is CASSEGLAGGQETQYF. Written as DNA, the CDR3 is TGTGCCAGCAGCGAGGGACTAGCGGGAGGCCAAGAGACCCAGTACTTC.

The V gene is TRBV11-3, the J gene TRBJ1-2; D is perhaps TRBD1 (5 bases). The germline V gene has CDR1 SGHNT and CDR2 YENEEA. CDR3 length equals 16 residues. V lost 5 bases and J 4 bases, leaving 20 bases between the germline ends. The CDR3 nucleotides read TGTGCCAGCAGCAAGGTCTGGGGGGGGAACCTCTATGGCTACACCTTC. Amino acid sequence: CASSKVWGGNLYGYTF.

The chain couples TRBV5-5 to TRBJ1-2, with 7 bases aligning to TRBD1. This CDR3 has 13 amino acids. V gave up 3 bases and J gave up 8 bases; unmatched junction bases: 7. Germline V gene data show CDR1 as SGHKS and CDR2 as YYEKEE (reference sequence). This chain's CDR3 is CASSYDRVQGYTF. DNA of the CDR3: TGTGCCAGCAGCTACGACAGGGTACAAGGCTACACCTTC.

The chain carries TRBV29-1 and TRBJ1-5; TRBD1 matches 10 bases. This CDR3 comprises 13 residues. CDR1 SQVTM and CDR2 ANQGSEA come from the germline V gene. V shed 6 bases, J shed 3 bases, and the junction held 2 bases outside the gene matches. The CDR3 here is CSVTGGVNQPQHF. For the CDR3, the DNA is TGCAGCGTGACAGGGGGCGTCAATCAGCCCCAGCATTTT.

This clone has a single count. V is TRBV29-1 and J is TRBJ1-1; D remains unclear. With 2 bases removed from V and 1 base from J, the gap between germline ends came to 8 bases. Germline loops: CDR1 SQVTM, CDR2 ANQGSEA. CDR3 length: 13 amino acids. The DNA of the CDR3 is TGCAGCGTTGAATTAAGACAGAACACTGAAGCTTTCTTT. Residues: CSVELRQNTEAFF. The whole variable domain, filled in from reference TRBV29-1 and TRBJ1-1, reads SAVISQKPSRDICQRGTSLTIQCQVDSQVTMMFWYRQQPGQSLTLIATANQGSEATYESGFVIDKFPISRPNLTFSTLTVSNMSPEDSSIYLCSVELRQNTEAFFGQGTRLTVV.

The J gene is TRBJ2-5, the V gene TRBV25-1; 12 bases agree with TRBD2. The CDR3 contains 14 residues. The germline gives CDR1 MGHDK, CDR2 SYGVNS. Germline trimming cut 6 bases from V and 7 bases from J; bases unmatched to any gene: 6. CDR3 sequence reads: CASRTSGSGGTQYF. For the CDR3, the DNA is TGTGCCAGCAGGACTAGCGGGAGTGGCGGGACCCAGTACTTC.

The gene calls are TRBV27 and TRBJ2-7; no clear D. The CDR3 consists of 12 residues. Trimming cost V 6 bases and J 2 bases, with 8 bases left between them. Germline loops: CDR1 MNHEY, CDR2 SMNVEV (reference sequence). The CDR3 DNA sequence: TGTGCCAGCAGCCCACGAACCTACGAGCAGTACTTC. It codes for CASSPRTYEQYF.

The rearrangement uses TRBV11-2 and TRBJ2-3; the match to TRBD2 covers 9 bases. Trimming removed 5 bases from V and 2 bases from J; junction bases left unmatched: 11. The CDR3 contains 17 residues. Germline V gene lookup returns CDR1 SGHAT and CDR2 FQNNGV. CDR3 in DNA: TGTGCCAGCAGCACCGTGGCGCGGGAGGGATACACAGATACGCAGTATTTT. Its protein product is CASSTVAREGYTDTQYF.

This CDR3 reads CASSYSRPSSGNTIYF. The CDR3 nucleotides are TGTGCCAGCAGTTACTCGAGGCCCAGCTCTGGAAACACCATATATTTT. The J gene is TRBJ1-3, the V gene TRBV6-5, with D uncertain. Trimming took 0 bases from V and 0 from J, leaving 9 bases between them. CDR1 MNHEY and CDR2 SVGAGI come from the germline V gene. This CDR3 has 16 amino acids.

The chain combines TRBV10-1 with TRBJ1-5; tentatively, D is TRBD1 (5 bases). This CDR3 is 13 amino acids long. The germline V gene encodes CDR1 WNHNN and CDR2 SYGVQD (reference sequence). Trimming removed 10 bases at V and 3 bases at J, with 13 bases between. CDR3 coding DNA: TGCGCCACCTCAGACAGTCTCAATCAGCCCCAGCATTTT. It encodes CATSDSLNQPQHF.

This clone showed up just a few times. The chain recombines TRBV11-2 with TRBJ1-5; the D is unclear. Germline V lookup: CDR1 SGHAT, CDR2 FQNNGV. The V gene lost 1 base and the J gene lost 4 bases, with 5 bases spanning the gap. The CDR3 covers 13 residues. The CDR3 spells CASSLAENQPQHF. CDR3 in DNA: TGTGCCAGCAGCTTAGCCGAGAATCAGCCCCAGCATTTT.

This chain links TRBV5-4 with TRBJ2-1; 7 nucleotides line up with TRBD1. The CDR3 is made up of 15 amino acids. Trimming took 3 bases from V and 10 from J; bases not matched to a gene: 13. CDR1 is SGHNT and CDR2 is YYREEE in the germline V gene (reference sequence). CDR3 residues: CASSSRDSSTGEQFF. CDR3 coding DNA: TGTGCCAGCAGCTCCCGGGACAGCTCAACGGGGGAGCAGTTCTTC.

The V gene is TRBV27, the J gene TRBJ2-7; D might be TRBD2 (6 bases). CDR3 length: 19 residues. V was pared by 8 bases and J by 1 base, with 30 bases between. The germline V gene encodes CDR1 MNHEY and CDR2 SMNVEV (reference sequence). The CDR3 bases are TGTGCCAGCGCCTATTGGGAGACGGGAGAGAAACGGGGTTCCTACGAGCAGTACTTC. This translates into CASAYWETGEKRGSYEQYF.

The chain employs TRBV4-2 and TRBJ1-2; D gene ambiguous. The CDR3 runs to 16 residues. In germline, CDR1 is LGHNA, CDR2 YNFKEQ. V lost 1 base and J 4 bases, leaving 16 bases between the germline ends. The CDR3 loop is CASSQGVGRPLYGYTF. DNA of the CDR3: TGTGCCAGCAGCCAAGGCGTAGGACGGCCCCTCTATGGCTACACCTTC.

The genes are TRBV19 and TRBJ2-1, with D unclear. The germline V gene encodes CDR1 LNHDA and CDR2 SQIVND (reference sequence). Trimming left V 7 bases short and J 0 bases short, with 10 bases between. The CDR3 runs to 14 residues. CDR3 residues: CASTPENSYNEQFF. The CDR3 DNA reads TGTGCCAGTACTCCCGAAAACTCCTACAATGAGCAGTTCTTC.

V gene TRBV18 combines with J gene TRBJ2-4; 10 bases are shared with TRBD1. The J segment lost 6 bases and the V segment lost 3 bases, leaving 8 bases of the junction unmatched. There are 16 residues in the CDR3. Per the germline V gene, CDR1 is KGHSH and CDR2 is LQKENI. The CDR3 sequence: CASSPRQGAFVNIQYF. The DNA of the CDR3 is TGTGCCAGCTCACCTAGACAGGGGGCTTTCGTAAACATTCAGTACTTC.

CDR3 loop: CASSSPTLPKQFF. The CDR3 region has the DNA TGTGCCAGCAGCTCCCCGACTCTGCCCAAACAGTTCTTC. The chain links TRBV7-2 to TRBJ2-1; no definite D call. There are 13 residues in the CDR3. V was pared by 4 bases and J by 13 bases, with 17 bases between. CDR1 is SGHTA, CDR2 FQGNSA, per germline. The entire variable domain, with the rest obtained from reference TRBV7-2 and TRBJ2-1, is as follows: GAGVSQSPSNKVTEKGKDVELRCDPISGHTALYWYRQSLGQGLEFLIYFQGNSAPDKSGLPSDRFSAERTGGSVSTLTIQRTQQEDSAVYLCASSSPTLPKQFFGPGTRLTVL.

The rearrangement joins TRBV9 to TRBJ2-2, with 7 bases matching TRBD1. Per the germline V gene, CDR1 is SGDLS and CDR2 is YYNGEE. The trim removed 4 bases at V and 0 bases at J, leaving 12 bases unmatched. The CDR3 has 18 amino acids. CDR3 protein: CASSPRTGQLANTGELFF. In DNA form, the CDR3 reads TGTGCCAGCAGCCCTCGGACAGGTCAACTCGCGAACACCGGGGAGCTGTTTTTT.

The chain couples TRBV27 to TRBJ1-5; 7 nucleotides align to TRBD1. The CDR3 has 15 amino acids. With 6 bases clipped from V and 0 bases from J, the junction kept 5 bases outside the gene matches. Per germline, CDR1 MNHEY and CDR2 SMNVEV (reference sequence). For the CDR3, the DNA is TGTGCCAGCAGAGGGACAGCACCTAGCAATCAGCCCCAGCATTTT. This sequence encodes CASRGTAPSNQPQHF.

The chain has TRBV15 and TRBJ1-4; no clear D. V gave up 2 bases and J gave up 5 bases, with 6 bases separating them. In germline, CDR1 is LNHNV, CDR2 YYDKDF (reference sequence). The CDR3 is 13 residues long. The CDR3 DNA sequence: TGTGCCACCAGCAGACAGTTAAATGAAAAACTGTTTTTT. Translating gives CATSRQLNEKLFF.

CDR3 in DNA: TGTGCCAGCAGCTACGACAGGGTCACTGGAAACACCATATATTTT. Amino acid sequence: CASSYDRVTGNTIYF. The chain links TRBV11-2 to TRBJ1-3; 7 positions agree with TRBD1. The CDR3 spans 15 residues. Germline assignment: CDR1 SGHAT and CDR2 FQNNGV. The V and J ends lost 4 bases and 2 bases, in that order; junction bases with no gene match: 5.

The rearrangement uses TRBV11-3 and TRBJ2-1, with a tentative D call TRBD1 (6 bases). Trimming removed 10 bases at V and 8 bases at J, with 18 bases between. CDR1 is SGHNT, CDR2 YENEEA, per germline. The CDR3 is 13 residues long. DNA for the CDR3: TGTGCCACTACGGTGGGGGCTAGCCATGAGCAGTTCTTC. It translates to CATTVGASHEQFF. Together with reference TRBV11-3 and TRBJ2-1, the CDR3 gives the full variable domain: EAGVVQSPRYKIIEKKQPVAFWCNPISGHNTLYWYLQNLGQGPELLIRYENEEAVDDSQLPKDRFSAERLKGVDSTLKIQPAELGDSAVYLCATTVGASHEQFFGPGTRLTVL.